These 27 T cell receptor beta chains originate from one sample sequenced in a study of early T cells in non-severe SARS-CoV-2 infection. TCRdb re-called the 5' RACE reads with MiXCR, one entry per CDR3 protein. The sample contains 30,000 or so distinct CDR3 sequences, around 6.6% of which appear only once. Sequencing input: whole blood. The receptors here all came from an adult who was a healthcare worker with PCR-confirmed SARS-CoV-2 infection or an uninfected control (not recorded which).

This clonotype was observed at least ten times. The chain carries TRBV6-6 and TRBJ2-7; a possible D gene is TRBD1 (6 bases). The germline V and J ends were trimmed by 4 bases and 1 base, with 11 bases remaining between them. CDR3 length equals 14 residues. Per the germline V gene, CDR1 is MNHNY and CDR2 is SVGAGI (reference sequence). CDR3 nucleotide sequence: TGTGCCAGCAGTTTCAAACAGGGATCCTACGAGCAGTACTTC. This encodes CASSFKQGSYEQYF.

This clonotype has ten or more counts. This sequence joins TRBV15 and TRBJ2-5; D possibly corresponds to TRBD2 (5 bases). CDR3 size: 16 residues. V lost 1 base to trimming and J lost 0 bases, with 12 bases between them. Germline CDR1 LNHNV, CDR2 YYDKDF (reference sequence). This chain's CDR3 is CATSRADSPYQETQYF. DNA for the CDR3: TGTGCCACCAGCAGAGCGGACTCTCCGTACCAAGAGACCCAGTACTTC.

This clonotype was found a few times. The CDR3 DNA follows: TGTGCCAGCAGCTTCGAGGGGGCGCGTTACAATGAGCAGTTCTTC. This sequence encodes CASSFEGARYNEQFF. This sequence joins TRBV11-1 and TRBJ2-1, with 7 positions matching TRBD1. Germline lookup yields CDR1 SGHAT and CDR2 FQDESV (reference sequence). V was clipped by 3 bases and J by 4 bases; unmatched bases: 6. CDR3 length equals 15 residues.

There are many counts of this clonotype. This chain connects TRBV28 to TRBJ1-5, with D hard to call. The CDR3 extends over 14 amino acids. Germline V gene data show CDR1 as MDHEN and CDR2 as SYDVKM. V was cut by 4 bases and J by 0 bases, with 7 bases left in between. Here the CDR3 reads CASSSGGSNQPQHF. The CDR3 bases are TGTGCCAGCAGTTCGGGCGGTAGCAATCAGCCCCAGCATTTT.

The genes are TRBV6-5 and TRBJ2-7; D possibly corresponds to TRBD1 (5 bases). The CDR3 extends over 16 amino acids. The V gene's germline CDR1 is MNHEY and CDR2 SVGAGI. V was clipped by 5 bases and J by 0 bases, with 17 bases between them. In DNA, the CDR3 is TGTGCCAGCAGTACAGAATTGTTGGGGCGCTCCTACGAGCAGTACTTC. This encodes CASSTELLGRSYEQYF.

This clonotype occurred many times. The CDR3 nucleotides are TGTGCCAGCAGACTGGACAGGGGGCTAATGGGGGAGCAGTACTTC. This gives the protein CASRLDRGLMGEQYF. J is TRBJ2-7 and V is TRBV28; 11 bases line up with TRBD1. Germline V gene data show CDR1 as MDHEN and CDR2 as SYDVKM. V trimming: 6 bases; J trimming: 7 bases; junction bases outside the gene matches: 11. The CDR3 sequence is 15 residues long.

This clonotype came up many times. The chain combines TRBV14 with TRBJ2-3, with unresolved D. CDR3 length equals 14 residues. CDR1 is SGHDN and CDR2 is FVKESK in the germline V gene. Trimming stripped 2 bases from V and 0 bases from J, with 6 bases between. The CDR3 DNA follows: TGTGCCAGCAGCCAACTTCTAAGCACAGATACGCAGTATTTT. This gives the protein CASSQLLSTDTQYF.

This clonotype was seen many times. This sequence joins TRBV2 and TRBJ2-7; D gene unclear. Germline CDR1 and CDR2: SNHLY and FYNNEI. The V end lost 4 bases, the J end lost 3 bases, and 4 bases lay between the germline ends. The CDR3 consists of 11 residues. CDR3: CASSGSYEQYF. The DNA of the CDR3 is TGTGCCAGCAGTGGGAGCTACGAGCAGTACTTC. Filled out from reference TRBV2 and TRBJ2-7, the complete variable domain reads EPEVTQTPSHQVTQMGQEVILRCVPISNHLYFYWYRQILGQKVEFLVSFYNNEISEKSEIFDDQFSVERPDGSNFTLKIRSTKLEDSAMYFCASSGSYEQYFGPGTRLTVT.

This clonotype was observed many times. The V gene is TRBV19, the J gene TRBJ1-2; no clear D gene. CDR3 size: 9 residues. Germline CDR1 reads LNHDA; CDR2 reads SQIVND (reference sequence). Trimming left V 7 bases short and J 6 bases short, with 3 bases between. CDR3: CASTNGYTF. CDR3 in DNA: TGTGCCAGTACAAATGGCTACACCTTC.

This clonotype was observed at least ten times. This chain links TRBV6-1 with TRBJ2-1; D unresolved. V lost 3 bases to trimming and J lost 7 bases, with 10 bases between them. CDR1 MNHNS and CDR2 SASEGT come from the germline V gene. This CDR3 region has 13 residues. The CDR3 spells CASSDSFWNEQFF. CDR3 sequence (DNA): TGTGCCAGCAGTGATTCCTTTTGGAATGAGCAGTTCTTC.

The sample holds many counts of this clonotype. The chain links TRBV6-1 to TRBJ2-3; 11 bases agree with TRBD1. V dropped 5 bases and J dropped 1; count of bases not matched to a gene: 5. There are 16 residues in the CDR3. Germline V gene data show CDR1 as MNHNS and CDR2 as SASEGT. DNA of the CDR3: TGTGCCAGCAGTAGGACAGGGGGCCTGGGCACAGATACGCAGTATTTT. Its protein product is CASSRTGGLGTDTQYF.

CDR3 sequence reads: CASSSGTPYGNTIYF. In DNA, the CDR3 is TGTGCCAGCAGCTCAGGGACACCATATGGAAACACCATATATTTT. The rearrangement joins TRBV7-6 to TRBJ1-3; a weak D match, TRBD1 (6 bases). CDR1 is SGHVS and CDR2 is FNYEAQ in the germline V gene. CDR3 size: 15 residues. Trimming took 4 bases from V and 3 from J, leaving 13 bases between them.

This clonotype was seen repeatedly, ten times or more. The CDR3 loop is CASSLAHSNYGYTF. The CDR3 DNA follows: TGTGCCAGCAGCTTAGCGCATTCTAACTATGGCTACACCTTC. The chain carries TRBV7-9 and TRBJ1-2, with D hard to call. Trimming removed 0 bases from V and 0 bases from J, with 5 bases in between. Germline V gene sequence: CDR1 SEHNR, CDR2 FQNEAQ (reference sequence). This CDR3 spans 14 amino acids.

Only a few counts were recorded for this clonotype. This chain connects TRBV6-6 to TRBJ2-3, with D possibly TRBD2 on 6 matching bases. This CDR3 is built from 14 residues. Germline V lookup: CDR1 MNHNY, CDR2 SVGAGI (reference sequence). The V end was cut by 6 bases, the J end by 0 bases, with 10 bases between. CDR3: CASRVGGSTDTQYF. The CDR3 coding sequence is TGTGCCAGCAGAGTCGGGGGAAGCACAGATACGCAGTATTTT.

This clonotype was seen repeatedly, ten times or more. The chain recombines TRBV12-3 or TRBV12-4 with TRBJ1-6, with D possibly TRBD1 on 5 matching bases. CDR3 length: 14 residues. Trimming removed 3 bases from V and 5 bases from J, with 8 bases in between. CDR3 coding DNA: TGTGCCAGCAGTTTGGGCAGGGATAATTCACCCCTCCACTTT. This encodes CASSLGRDNSPLHF.

A remark on this clonotype: A much larger clone is a single base away; this may be a read error. The V and J genes are TRBV7-2 and TRBJ1-5, with D possibly TRBD1 on 5 matching bases. Germline CDR1 and CDR2: SGHTA and FQGNSA. The CDR3 extends over 14 amino acids. The CDR3 here is CVSSLDEGAKPQHF. DNA for the CDR3: TGTGTCAGCAGCTTAGATGAAGGGGCTAAACCCCAGCATTTT.

Ten or more counts support this clonotype. This sequence joins TRBV7-2 and TRBJ2-1; the D is unclear. Trimming cost V 5 bases and J 9 bases, with 20 bases left between them. Germline CDR1 is SGHTA and CDR2 is FQGNSA. The CDR3 spans 15 residues. The CDR3 sequence: CASSIPGLSLGEQFF. In DNA form, the CDR3 reads TGTGCCAGCAGCATCCCGGGCCTCAGTCTAGGTGAGCAGTTCTTC.

This clonotype was recorded many times. The rearrangement links TRBV10-3 to TRBJ2-5; the D is unclear. V dropped 2 bases and J dropped 1 base, with 2 bases sitting between them. There are 12 residues in the CDR3. CDR1 is ENHRY and CDR2 is SYGVKD in the germline V gene. Here the CDR3 DNA reads TGTGCCATCAGTGAGAGCCAAGAGACCCAGTACTTC. This encodes CAISESQETQYF.

In this sample, this clonotype turned up many times. V gene TRBV10-3 combines with J gene TRBJ2-1, with D perhaps TRBD2 (5 bases). CDR1 is ENHRY and CDR2 is SYGVKD in the germline V gene. Trimming stripped 10 bases from V and 8 bases from J, with 18 bases between. The CDR3 has 13 amino acids. The CDR3 DNA follows: TGTGCCACCCGTACCCCGGGATCCGATGAGCAGTTCTTC. Translating it yields CATRTPGSDEQFF.

In its sample, this clonotype was seen many times. The genes are TRBV5-6 and TRBJ2-3; 9 nucleotides agree with TRBD1. Germline V gene data show CDR1 as SGHDT and CDR2 as YYEEEE. The CDR3 runs to 14 residues. The J segment lost 4 bases and the V segment lost 0 bases, leaving 0 bases of the junction unmatched. The CDR3 region is CASSLGQGADTQYF. The CDR3 bases are TGTGCCAGCAGCTTGGGACAGGGGGCAGATACGCAGTATTTT. The complete variable domain, with remaining parts taken from reference TRBV5-6 and TRBJ2-3, reads DAGVTQSPTHLIKTRGQQVTLRCSPKSGHDTVSWYQQALGQGPQFIFQYYEEEERQRGNFPDRFSGHQFPNYSSELNVNALLLGDSALYLCASSLGQGADTQYFGPGTRLTVL.

This chain links TRBV19 with TRBJ2-3, with 8 nucleotides matching TRBD2. Germline V lookup: CDR1 LNHDA, CDR2 SQIVND (reference sequence). The V gene end was trimmed by 5 bases and the J gene end by 0 bases; junction bases not matched to a gene: 4. This CDR3 spans 15 amino acids. The CDR3, as DNA: TGTGCCAGTAGTGGACGGGGGGGGAGCACAGATACGCAGTATTTT. It encodes CASSGRGGSTDTQYF.

This clonotype was counted many times. The chain employs TRBV18 and TRBJ2-7, with 8 bases lining up with TRBD2. Germline values: CDR1 KGHSH, CDR2 LQKENI. The CDR3 covers 16 residues. Losses at the gene ends were 2 bases for V and 11 bases for J; bases not matched to a gene: 17. CDR3 nucleotide sequence: TGTGCCAGCTCACCAGGAGAACTAGCGGTTCAGGGTCGGAAGTACTTC. This translates into CASSPGELAVQGRKYF.

This clonotype showed up many times. This chain connects TRBV5-1 to TRBJ1-2; D uncertain. Germline values: CDR1 SGHRS, CDR2 YFSETQ. V lost 5 bases and J 2 bases, leaving 7 bases between the germline ends. The CDR3 is 12 residues long. The CDR3 bases are TGCGCCAGCAGTGAGACGAACTATGGCTACACCTTC. Encoded protein: CASSETNYGYTF.

The rearrangement links TRBV20-1 to TRBJ2-2; weak D call: TRBD1 (6 bases). CDR1 DFQATT and CDR2 SNEGSKA come from the germline V gene (reference sequence). CDR3 length: 13 residues. The ends were cut back, 3 bases at V and 8 bases at J, with 13 bases in the middle. The CDR3 DNA is TGCAGTGCTAGGGACAGTGCAAAGGGGGAGCTGTTTTTT. The encoded protein is CSARDSAKGELFF.

This clonotype was seen at least ten times. The rearrangement uses TRBV28 and TRBJ2-7; no firm D call. V lost 2 bases and J 2 bases, leaving 10 bases between the germline ends. The germline gives CDR1 MDHEN, CDR2 SYDVKM. The CDR3 totals 14 residues. The CDR3 region is CASSLTGGAYEQYF. CDR3 sequence (DNA): TGTGCCAGCAGTTTAACGGGCGGTGCCTACGAGCAGTACTTC.

This clonotype was seen at least ten times. The chain uses TRBV6-2 or TRBV6-3 and TRBJ2-1; TRBD1 matches 7 bases. V was clipped by 2 bases and J by 2 bases; unmatched bases: 3. The CDR3 runs 15 residues. Germline-derived CDR1 and CDR2 are MNHEY and SVGEGT. The CDR3 here is CASSYGGQPYNEQFF. CDR3 sequence (DNA): TGTGCCAGCAGTTACGGGGGACAGCCCTACAATGAGCAGTTCTTC.

This clonotype was observed at least ten times. The chain has TRBV6-5 and TRBJ2-7; a possible D gene is TRBD2 (5 bases). CDR1 and CDR2 (germline): MNHEY, SVGAGI. The CDR3 totals 16 residues. Trimming left V 0 bases short and J 3 bases short, with 15 bases between. The CDR3: CASSYSSPGEGYEQYF. The DNA for the CDR3 is TGTGCCAGCAGTTACTCGTCCCCAGGTGAGGGCTACGAGCAGTACTTC.